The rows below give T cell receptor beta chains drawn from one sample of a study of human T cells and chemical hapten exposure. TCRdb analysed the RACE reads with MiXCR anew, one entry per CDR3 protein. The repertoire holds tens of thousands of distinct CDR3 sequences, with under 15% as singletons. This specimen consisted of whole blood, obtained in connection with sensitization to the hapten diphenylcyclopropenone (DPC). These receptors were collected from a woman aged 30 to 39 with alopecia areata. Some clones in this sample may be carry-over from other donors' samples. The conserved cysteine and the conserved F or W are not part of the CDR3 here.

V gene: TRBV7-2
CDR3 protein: ASSFYRGTDTQY

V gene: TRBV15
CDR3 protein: ATSRTQGSGWYNEQF

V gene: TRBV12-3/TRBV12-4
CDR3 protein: ASSLAPWEDLHAGYT

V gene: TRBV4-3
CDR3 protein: ASSQGTDRRTEAF

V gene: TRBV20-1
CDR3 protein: SAGAEGVSDTQY

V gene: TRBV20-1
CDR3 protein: SARWLADTDTQY

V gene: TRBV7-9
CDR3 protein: ASSPDSYNEQF

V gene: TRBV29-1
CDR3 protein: SGQNTEAF

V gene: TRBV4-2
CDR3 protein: ASSQDGTSGSYEQY

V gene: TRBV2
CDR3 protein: ASSEAASGNYEQF

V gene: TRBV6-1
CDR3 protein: ASSEGTYEQY

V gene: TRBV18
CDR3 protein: ASSLGQWSLNEQF

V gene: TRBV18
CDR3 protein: ASSIGGDEQF

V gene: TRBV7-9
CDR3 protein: ASSLNAGNTIY

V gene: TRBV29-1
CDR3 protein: SVVTPDLRF

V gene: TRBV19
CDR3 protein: ASSIGLPGTVPYEQY

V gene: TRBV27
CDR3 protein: ASSLSGTGGAYEQY

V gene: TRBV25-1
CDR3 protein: ATQGNEQF

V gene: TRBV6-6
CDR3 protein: ASSYWGDDGRLVNYNEQF

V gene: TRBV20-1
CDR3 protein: STTGTSNEQY

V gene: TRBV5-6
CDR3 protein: ASSLRGHSGANVLT

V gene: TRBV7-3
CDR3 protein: ASSLSGTSGGKETQY

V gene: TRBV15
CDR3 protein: ATSRGGTAGFEAF

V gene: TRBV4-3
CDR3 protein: ASSQVSSGDYNEQF

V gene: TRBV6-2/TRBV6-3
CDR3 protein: ASLETSGGYEQY

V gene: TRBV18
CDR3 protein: ASSKTTGTGQPQH

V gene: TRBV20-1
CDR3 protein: SVDRTSDGGAYNEQF